This T cell receptor (beta chain) was observed in a study of blood T cells in healthy people across ages. The V end lost 5 bases, the J end lost 12 bases, and 11 bases lay between the germline ends. The CDR3 consists of 11 residues. Per germline, CDR1 MDHEN and CDR2 SYDVKM. With each sample, at least 5 micrograms of total RNA were extracted. Next came a second PCR, run for roughly 6 to 11 cycles, which used a sample-barcoded 5' primer along with a J-beta primer mix. TCRdb redid the calling of the 5' RACE reads with MiXCR, one entry per CDR3 protein. The profile covers 1.2 million to 1.5 million distinct CDR3 sequences, with almost 60% appearing a single time and 5.5% to 8% taken by the ten largest.

The chain recombines TRBV28 with TRBJ2-1; D is unresolved. The sequenced sample consisted of blood. This receptor was identified in a man aged 18 to 30 in good health. The chain's CDR3 is CASSPQRAQFF. Written as DNA, the CDR3 is TGTGCCAGCAGTCCCCAGCGCGCGCAGTTCTTC.